Shown below are 8 T cell receptor beta chains from a single sample sequenced in a study of OX40 agonist ivuxolimab in advanced cancers. Assay: immunoSEQ multiplex PCR; the TCRdb copy retains only in-frame clones and omits some. This sample yields 20,000 to 25,000 clones, of which approximately 70% are seen a single time; about a fifth belongs to the top ten. The sample was CD4+ or CD8+ T cells sorted from blood, taken in a trial of the OX40 agonist ivuxolimab. These receptors originate from an adult with an advanced solid tumor such as melanoma, head and neck, liver or kidney cancer.

The gene calls are TRBV7-9 and TRBJ2-4; D may be TRBD1 or TRBD2 (5 bases each). CDR1 is SEHNR, CDR2 FQNEAQ, per germline (reference sequence). V was pared by 2 bases and J by 3 bases, with 14 bases between. The CDR3 spans 16 residues. The CDR3 loop is CASSLTGQLHKNIQYF. The CDR3 bases are TGTGCCAGCAGCTTAACGGGGCAGTTACACAAAAACATTCAGTACTTC. Based on the CDR3 plus reference TRBV7-9 and TRBJ2-4, the full variable domain is DTGVSQNPRHKITKRGQNVTFRCDPISEHNRLYWYRQTLGQGPEFLTYFQNEAQLEKSRLLSDRFSAERPKGSFSTLEIQRTEQGDSAMYLCASSLTGQLHKNIQYFGAGTRLSVL.

Ten or more counts support this clone. The rearrangement uses TRBV6-6 and TRBJ2-5; D remains unclear. With 0 bases removed from V and 5 bases from J, the gap between germline ends came to 7 bases. Germline assignment: CDR1 MNHNY and CDR2 SVGAGI (reference sequence). The CDR3 is 13 residues long. The CDR3 sequence is CASSYSRAETQYF. CDR3 nucleotide sequence: TGTGCCAGCAGTTACTCCCGGGCGGAGACCCAGTACTTC.

This clone was picked up one time. The junction differs from germline at one of its ends, possibly a read error. V gene TRBV7-7 combines with J gene TRBJ2-7; D is possibly TRBD2 (5 bases). The CDR3 is 14 amino acids. Germline CDR1 is SSHAT and CDR2 is FNYEAQ (reference sequence). The CDR3 DNA sequence: TGTGCTAGCAGCTTAGCGCTGTGGGGTAGCGAGCAGTACTTC. It yields the protein CASSLALWGSEQYF.

CDR3 loop: CASSQGTASNTEAFF. CDR3 bases: TGCGCCAGCAGCCAGGGAACAGCCTCCAACACTGAAGCTTTCTTT. V is TRBV4-1 and J is TRBJ1-1; D gene ambiguous. Germline V gene sequence: CDR1 MGHRA, CDR2 YSYEKL. Trimming took 3 bases from V and 2 from J, leaving 13 bases between them. CDR3 length: 15 residues.

This chain connects TRBV2 to TRBJ2-3, with D perhaps TRBD2 (6 bases). This CDR3 is 13 amino acids long. The V gene's germline CDR1 is SNHLY and CDR2 FYNNEI. With 8 bases removed from V and 1 base from J, the gap between germline ends came to 10 bases. CDR3 DNA: TGTGCCAGCCGCTGGGGGGGCACAGATACGCAGTATTTT. This sequence encodes CASRWGGTDTQYF.

The V gene is TRBV30, the J gene TRBJ1-2, with a possible D match to TRBD1 (5 bases). V lost 1 base, J lost 8 bases, and 11 bases lay in between. The CDR3 is 12 amino acids. Per germline, CDR1 GTSNPN and CDR2 SVGIG (reference sequence). The CDR3 spells CAWSDFEGGYTF. For the CDR3, the DNA is TGTGCCTGGAGTGACTTTGAGGGGGGCTACACCTTC.

Comment on this clone: A clone one base away is much larger, so this may be a read error. The gene calls are TRBV6-6 and TRBJ2-7; 7 nucleotides agree with TRBD1. Germline values: CDR1 MNHNY, CDR2 SVGAGI (reference sequence). V was clipped by 4 bases and J by 3 bases; unmatched bases: 3. The CDR3 totals 13 residues. The CDR3: CASSWTGHYEQYF. CDR3 DNA sequence: TGTGCCAGCAGTTGGACAGGCCACTACGAGCAGTACTTC.

The chain uses TRBV29-1 and TRBJ2-7; D remains unclear. V was shortened by 3 bases and J by 3 bases, with 21 bases between the two germline ends. The CDR3 runs 16 residues. Germline-derived CDR1 and CDR2 are SQVTM and ANQGSEA. CDR3 sequence reads: CSVDDGSSGRDYEQYF. The CDR3 region has the DNA TGCAGCGTTGACGATGGAAGTTCGGGCCGAGACTACGAGCAGTACTTC.